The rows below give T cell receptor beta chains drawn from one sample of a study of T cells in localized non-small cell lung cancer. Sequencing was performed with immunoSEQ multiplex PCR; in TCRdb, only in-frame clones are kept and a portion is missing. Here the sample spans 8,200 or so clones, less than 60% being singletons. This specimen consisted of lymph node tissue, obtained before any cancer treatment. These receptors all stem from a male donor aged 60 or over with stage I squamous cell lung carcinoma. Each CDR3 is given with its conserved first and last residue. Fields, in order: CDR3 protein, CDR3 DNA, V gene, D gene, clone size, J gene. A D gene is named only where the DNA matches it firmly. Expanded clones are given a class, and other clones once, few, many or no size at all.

CASSQQGANTEAFF	TGTGCCAGTAGTCAACAGGGGGCGAACACTGAAGCTTTCTTT	TRBV19	TRBD1	NA	TRBJ1-1
CAISRGPNEKLFF	TGTGCCATCAGTAGGGGGCCGAATGAAAAACTGTTTTTT	TRBV10-3	TRBD1	few	TRBJ1-4
CASSFVQDRGFGEQFF	TGTGCCAGCAGCTTTGTCCAGGACAGGGGATTTGGAGAGCAGTTCTTC	TRBV11-3	TRBD1	NA	TRBJ2-1
CASSVAMNTGELFF	TGTGCCAGCAGCGTCGCGATGAACACCGGGGAGCTGTTTTTT	TRBV9	NA	NA	TRBJ2-2
CASSSTGTWSGYTF	TGCGCCAGCAGCTCGACCGGGACATGGAGCGGCTACACCTTC	TRBV5-1	NA	NA	TRBJ1-2
CASSFGLAETYEQYF	TGTGCCAGCAGTTTTGGGCTAGCGGAAACCTACGAGCAGTACTTC	TRBV6-8	TRBD2	NA	TRBJ2-7
CASSKGGGQPQHF	TGTGCCAGTAGTAAGGGGGGGGGTCAGCCCCAGCATTTT	TRBV19	NA	few	TRBJ1-5
CASSTRTGAGTDTQYF	TGTGCCAGTAGTACTCGGACAGGGGCGGGCACAGATACGCAGTATTTT	TRBV19	TRBD1	NA	TRBJ2-3
CASSLSITGRGMEQFF	TGTGCCAGCAGTTTATCGATTACAGGTCGTGGCATGGAGCAGTTCTTC	TRBV27	NA	NA	TRBJ2-1
CASSRDRNQPQHF	TGTGCCAGCAGTCGGGACCGCAATCAGCCCCAGCATTTT	TRBV6-8	NA	few	TRBJ1-5
CASSESEWSQYF	TGTGCCAGCAGTGAAAGTGAGTGGTCCCAGTACTTC	TRBV9	NA	NA	TRBJ2-5
CASSSGQGVTDTQYF	TGTGCCAGTAGTTCGGGACAGGGCGTGACAGATACGCAGTATTTT	TRBV19	TRBD1	medium-sized	TRBJ2-3
CASSQAPMNTEAFF	TGCGCCAGCAGCCAAGCCCCCATGAACACTGAAGCTTTCTTT	TRBV4-1	NA	few	TRBJ1-1
CASGAPWETEAFF	TGTGCCAGTGGCGCCCCCTGGGAAACTGAAGCTTTCTTT	TRBV19	NA	NA	TRBJ1-1
CATSLAGATGEQFF	TGTGCCACCTCCCTAGCGGGAGCGACGGGTGAGCAGTTCTTC	TRBV19	TRBD2	NA	TRBJ2-1
CASRNPRTPYEQYF	TGTGCCAGTAGAAACCCAAGGACCCCCTACGAGCAGTACTTC	TRBV19	NA	NA	TRBJ2-7
CATADKANYGYTF	TGTGCCACCGCGGACAAAGCTAACTATGGCTACACCTTC	TRBV6-8	NA	few	TRBJ1-2
CAWQTGGFNTEAFF	TGTGCCTGGCAAACAGGGGGATTCAACACTGAAGCTTTCTTT	TRBV30	TRBD1	NA	TRBJ1-1
CASSPVESLGYGYTF	TGTGCCAGCTCACCAGTCGAGTCTCTGGGCTATGGCTACACCTTC	TRBV18	NA	NA	TRBJ1-2
CASKGTGELFF	TGTGCCAGCAAAGGCACCGGGGAGCTGTTTTTT	TRBV14	NA	NA	TRBJ2-2
CASSGTGRPQYF	TGTGCCAGCAGCGGGACAGGGAGGCCTCAGTACTTC	TRBV9	TRBD1	few	TRBJ2-4
CSVSRAPSEKLFF	TGCAGCGTTTCCCGGGCCCCTAGTGAAAAACTGTTTTTT	TRBV29-1	NA	few	TRBJ1-4
CASSRTSGRYNEQFF	TGTGCCAGCAGCCGGACTAGCGGGAGGTACAATGAGCAGTTCTTC	TRBV11-3	TRBD2	NA	TRBJ2-1
CASSPRTGNPYEQYF	TGCGCCAGCAGCCCGAGGACAGGGAACCCCTACGAGCAGTACTTC	TRBV5-1	TRBD1	once	TRBJ2-7
CASSLGLADYNEQFF	TGTGCCAGCAGCCTCGGACTAGCGGACTACAATGAGCAGTTCTTC	TRBV14	TRBD2	NA	TRBJ2-1
CSAGTSGWGDTQYF	TGCAGCGCAGGGACTAGCGGCTGGGGAGATACGCAGTATTTT	TRBV29-1	TRBD2	NA	TRBJ2-3
CASSSISGWRNIQYF	TGTGCCAGCAGCTCTATTAGCGGGTGGAGAAACATTCAGTACTTC	TRBV11-3	TRBD2	NA	TRBJ2-4
CASSLAGEVPDEQYF	TGCGCCAGCAGCTTGGCGGGAGAGGTGCCGGACGAGCAGTACTTC	TRBV5-1	NA	once	TRBJ2-7
CATSRQGPDTGELFF	TGTGCTACCAGCAGACAGGGCCCGGACACCGGGGAGCTGTTTTTT	TRBV15	TRBD1	NA	TRBJ2-2
CASSPVTEGGRNEKLFF	TGTGCCAGCTCACCAGTGACAGAGGGAGGTCGTAATGAAAAACTGTTTTTT	TRBV18	NA	NA	TRBJ1-4
CASSVGGGRTEAFF	TGTGCCAGCAGCGTAGGCGGGGGACGCACTGAAGCTTTCTTT	TRBV9	NA	few	TRBJ1-1
CANSLRGQGNEQYF	TGCGCCAACAGCTTACGGGGACAGGGTAACGAGCAGTACTTC	TRBV5-1	TRBD1	NA	TRBJ2-7
CATSREGGKGTEAFF	TGTGCCACCAGCAGAGAAGGGGGCAAGGGGACTGAAGCTTTCTTT	TRBV15	TRBD1	NA	TRBJ1-1
CASSPPGLAGGPGNTGELFF	TGTGCCAGTAGTCCTCCGGGACTAGCGGGAGGGCCAGGCAACACCGGGGAGCTGTTTTTT	TRBV19	TRBD2	NA	TRBJ2-2
CASSRYGGTSGRANTGELFF	TGTGCCAGTAGCCGCTACGGAGGGACTAGCGGGAGGGCGAACACCGGGGAGCTGTTTTTT	TRBV19	TRBD2	NA	TRBJ2-2